This is a list of T cell receptor beta chains from one sample in a study of T cell responses to AZD1222 COVID-19 vaccine. Using immunoSEQ multiplex PCR, the repertoire was profiled, and TCRdb retains in-frame clones only, with some absent. Among roughly 130,000 clones listed, approximately 83% were seen once. The sequenced sample was peripheral blood, obtained on day 0 of AZD1222 vaccination. All receptors derive from an adult in good health. Both conserved end residues are part of each CDR3. A D gene is named only where the DNA matches it firmly. Clone size is shown for a subset of rows, as once, few, many or a class of expanded clone.

d_call j_call v_call clone_size cdr3_length cdr3_aa cdr3_nt
NA TRBJ2-7 TRBV7-9 NA 13 CASREGGFNEQYF TGTGCCAGCAGAGAGGGTGGTTTCAACGAGCAGTACTTC
TRBD1 TRBJ1-4 TRBV9 NA 14 CASSGGTGVGKLFF TGTGCCAGCAGCGGAGGGACAGGGGTCGGAAAACTGTTTTTT
TRBD1 TRBJ1-2 TRBV27 NA 15 CASRADRAPNYGYTF TGTGCCAGCAGGGCGGACAGGGCCCCTAATTATGGCTACACCTTC
NA TRBJ1-2 TRBV11-2 NA 15 CASSLGYRTPHGYTF TGTGCCAGCAGCTTAGGGTACAGGACCCCTCATGGCTACACCTTC
NA TRBJ1-2 TRBV7-3 once 13 CASSAPGVDSPTF TGTGCCAGCAGCGCCCCAGGGGTTGACTCCCCCACCTTC
TRBD1 TRBJ1-1 TRBV5-4 NA 13 CASSQSGGTEAFF TGTGCCAGCAGCCAGTCAGGGGGCACTGAAGCTTTCTTT
TRBD1 TRBJ2-7 TRBV5-6 NA 14 CASSVTGVSYEQYF TGTGCCAGCAGCGTGACAGGGGTATCCTACGAGCAGTACTTC
TRBD1 TRBJ1-1 TRBV28 NA 15 CASSDSAGGPTEAFF TGTGCCAGCAGTGACTCCGCAGGGGGTCCCACTGAAGCTTTCTTT
NA TRBJ1-2 TRBV10-3 NA 14 CAISDHRDLRGYTF TGTGCCATCAGTGACCACAGGGATTTGCGCGGCTACACCTTC
TRBD2 TRBJ2-2 TRBV4-1 NA 19 CASSQDPPAGGLANGELFF TGCGCCAGCAGCCAAGATCCGCCAGCGGGGGGTTTGGCGAACGGGGAGCTGTTTTTT
NA TRBJ1-6 TRBV3-1/TRBV3-2 NA 15 CASSPRADLNSPLHF TGTGCCAGCAGCCCGCGCGCAGACCTCAATTCACCCCTCCACTTT
NA TRBJ2-1 TRBV6-5 NA 15 CASSYSGASYNEQFF TGTGCCAGCAGTTACTCCGGGGCTTCCTACAATGAGCAGTTCTTC
TRBD1 TRBJ1-6 TRBV5-6 NA 15 CASSLPGQGPSPLHF TGTGCCAGCAGCTTGCCGGGACAGGGGCCTTCACCCCTCCACTTT
NA TRBJ1-1 TRBV7-9 NA 17 CASNSGEQGRLNTEAFF TGTGCCAGCAACTCGGGGGAACAGGGACGATTGAACACTGAAGCTTTCTTT
TRBD1 TRBJ2-7 TRBV7-2 NA 14 CASSLGTGGHEQYF TGTGCCAGCAGCTTAGGGACAGGGGGCCACGAGCAGTACTTC
NA TRBJ1-1 TRBV27 NA 14 CASSLSRENTEAFF TGTGCCAGCAGTTTATCCAGAGAAAACACTGAAGCTTTCTTT
TRBD1 TRBJ2-7 TRBV19 NA 13 CAASGTGTDEQYF TGTGCCGCCTCCGGGACAGGGACCGACGAGCAGTACTTC
NA TRBJ2-7 TRBV18 NA 16 CASSPPGRRDGYEQYF TGTGCCAGCTCACCACCGGGGCGCAGGGATGGTTACGAGCAGTACTTC
NA TRBJ2-7 TRBV30 NA 14 CAWLPRSSPHEQYF TGTGCCTGGCTCCCCAGAAGCTCCCCTCACGAGCAGTACTTC
NA TRBJ1-5 TRBV18 NA 14 CASSPLGEGQPQHF TGTGCCAGCTCACCATTGGGGGAGGGTCAGCCCCAGCATTTT
NA TRBJ1-2 TRBV18 NA 14 CASSPEFAGVGYTF TGTGCCAGCTCACCAGAATTCGCAGGGGTCGGCTACACCTTC
NA TRBJ1-2 TRBV18 NA 15 CASSPGQALDYGYTF TGTGCCAGCTCACCAGGGCAGGCCCTTGACTATGGCTACACCTTC
NA TRBJ1-2 TRBV7-9 NA 15 CASSKEGLANYGYTF TGTGCCAGCAGCAAGGAGGGATTAGCTAACTATGGCTACACCTTC
TRBD1 TRBJ1-6 TRBV18 NA 14 CASSRDREHSPLHF TGTGCCAGCTCACGGGACAGGGAACATTCACCCCTCCACTTT
NA TRBJ2-7 TRBV7-2 once 15 CASSLVGSGSYEQYF TGTGCCAGCAGCTTAGTAGGTAGCGGCTCCTACGAGCAGTACTTC
NA TRBJ2-3 TRBV2 NA 16 CASSVARTGATDTQYF TGTGCCAGCAGTGTCGCGCGGACGGGGGCCACAGATACGCAGTATTTT
TRBD1 TRBJ2-7 TRBV30 NA 11 CASGQDYEQYF TGTGCCTCGGGACAGGACTACGAGCAGTACTTC
NA TRBJ1-1 TRBV27 NA 13 CASSFTGNTEAFF TGTGCCAGCAGTTTCACAGGGAACACTGAAGCTTTCTTT